Given below is one T cell receptor beta chain in context. The V and J ends lost 4 bases and 5 bases, in that order; junction bases with no gene match: 7. The germline gives CDR1 LGHDT, CDR2 YNNKEL (reference sequence). The CDR3 has 15 residues. The entry originates in a study of blood T cell repertoires in COVID-19. Looking at the study overall: The United States, Italy and Spain were the sources of the acute and convalescent COVID-19 samples. T cells, B-cell-depleted T cells, or PBMCs supplied cDNA or gDNA.

Source study methods: Reference gene primer amplification gave nucleated cell count estimates. The table came from immunoSEQ multiplex PCR; TCRdb's copy has only in-frame clones and leaves some out. V and J calls and clone size are copied from that table; D and trimming were computed from the DNA. The sample consists of 120,000 or so clones, around 77% of them appearing once. Sample: peripheral blood. The clonotype originates from a man aged 55 to 69 with active or convalescent COVID-19. The rearrangement uses TRBV3-1 (or the pseudogene TRBV3-2) and TRBJ1-4; TRBD1 agrees at 7 bases. The CDR3 DNA is TGTGCCAGCAGCCTGAGGACAGGAGGAAATGAAAAACTGTTTTTT. This translates into CASSLRTGGNEKLFF.